This TCR beta chain was sequenced in a study of blood T cell repertoires in COVID-19. Study-level background: The United States, Italy and Spain provided the acute and convalescent COVID-19 samples.

Using immunoSEQ multiplex PCR, the repertoire was profiled, and TCRdb retains in-frame clones only, with some absent. Seen here are approximately 220,000 clones, 80% to 90% observed once, and the top ten hold roughly 5%. This receptor was identified in a woman aged 55-69 years who had recovered from COVID-19. Sequencing was performed on peripheral blood.

The CDR3 DNA sequence: TGTGCCAGCAGCTTCACCCTTAGGGGGGAGCAGTACTTC. It specifies CASSFTLRGEQYF. The genes are TRBV7-3 and TRBJ2-7; perhaps TRBD1 as D (6 bases). CDR3 length: 13 residues. Germline V gene lookup returns CDR1 SGHTA and CDR2 FQGTGA. Trimming removed 3 bases from V and 7 bases from J, with 13 bases in between.